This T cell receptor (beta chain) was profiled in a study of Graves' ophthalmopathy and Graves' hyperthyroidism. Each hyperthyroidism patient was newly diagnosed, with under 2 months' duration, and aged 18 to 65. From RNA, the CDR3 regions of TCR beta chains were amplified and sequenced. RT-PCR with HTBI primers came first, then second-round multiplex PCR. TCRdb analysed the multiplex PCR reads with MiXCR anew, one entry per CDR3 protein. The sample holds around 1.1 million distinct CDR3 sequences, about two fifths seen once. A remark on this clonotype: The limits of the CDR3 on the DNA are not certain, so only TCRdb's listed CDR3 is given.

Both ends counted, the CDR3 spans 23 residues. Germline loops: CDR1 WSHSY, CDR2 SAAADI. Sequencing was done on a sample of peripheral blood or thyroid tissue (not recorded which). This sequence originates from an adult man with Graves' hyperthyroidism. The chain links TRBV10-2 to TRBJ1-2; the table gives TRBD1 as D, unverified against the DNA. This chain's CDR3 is CASSEDSSIYLCSVGQGARGYTF.